This T cell receptor beta chain was captured in a study of T-cell reconstitution after alpha-beta-depleted transplantation in children. CDR3 size: 15 residues. The V segment lost 4 bases and the J segment 3 bases; nucleotides outside the gene matches: 9. Looked up from germline, CDR1 is MNHEY and CDR2 is SMNVEV (reference sequence). Researchers prepared the TCRbeta library using unique molecular identifiers, the study reports. TCRdb reprocessed the PCR reads with MiXCR, giving one entry per CDR3 protein. This sample has fewer than 700,000 distinct CDR3 sequences, with 10% to 15% found just once. In its sample, this clonotype was seen a few times. Its specificity is unknown. Study-wide points: Once a year had passed after transplant, T-cell counts and diversity came mostly from newly produced T cells. Several hundred expanded graft clones reportedly were the source of alpha-beta T cells about two months after transplant. Surviving recipient T cells and thymic progenitors underlay high day-60 TCRbeta diversity in some patients.

Sample: PBMCs, mostly from graft donor cells, taken 360 days after TCRalphabeta/CD19-depleted stem cell transplant. The clonotype originates from a male patient between 10 and 17 years old who had a stem cell transplant for acute myeloid leukemia, so the T cells may come from the graft donor. The rearrangement links TRBV27 to TRBJ2-7, with TRBD1 matching 7 bases. CDR3 loop: CASSSFSGQIYEQYF. The CDR3 nucleotides read TGTGCCAGCAGTTCATTCTCGGGACAGATCTACGAGCAGTACTTC.